This T cell receptor (beta chain) was sequenced for a study of blood T cell repertoires in COVID-19. The wider study: Acute and convalescent COVID-19 samples came from the United States, Italy and Spain. The cDNA or gDNA used as material had been derived from T cells, B-cell-depleted T cells, or PBMCs.

In the original processing: Reference gene primer amplification yielded estimated nucleated cell counts. TCRdb's table, derived via immunoSEQ multiplex PCR, lists solely in-frame clones and lacks some. V, J and clone size reflect that table, while D and trimming were determined from the DNA. The sample yields a few hundred thousand clones, 75% to 90% seen once. Seattle cases were enrolled at active infection and followed longitudinally. CDR1 is MNHEY, CDR2 SVGEGT, per germline. The CDR3 covers 15 residues. The ends were cut back, 4 bases at V and 2 bases at J, with 12 bases in the middle. Sequencing was done on a sample of peripheral blood. This receptor was identified in a woman between 45 and 65 years old with COVID-19, enrolled during active disease. This chain links TRBV6-2 or TRBV6-3 with TRBJ1-5, with D unclear. For the CDR3, the DNA is TGTGCCAGCAGTTTATCACGGGTGCGCAATCAGCCCCAGCATTTT. Residues: CASSLSRVRNQPQHF.